This is a list of T cell receptor beta chains from one sample in a study of blood T cell repertoires in COVID-19. The repertoire was sequenced with immunoSEQ multiplex PCR; TCRdb's copy has only in-frame clones and lacks some. The sample holds under 200,000 clones; more than 75% are singletons and the top ten take roughly 0.57%. The sequenced sample was peripheral blood. The origin of the receptors is a man aged 55-75 years with COVID-19, enrolled during active disease. Both conserved end residues are part of each CDR3. D genes are given only for firm matches. Clone size is stated in some rows and not others, as once, few, many or a class when expanded.

TRBJ1-2	NA	NA	TRBV6-5	14	CATRRAGQNYGYTF	TGTGCCACACGTCGGGCAGGGCAAAACTATGGCTACACCTTC
TRBJ2-7	NA	NA	TRBV6-6	15	CASSYFSRGHGEQYF	TGTGCCAGCAGTTATTTTTCCAGGGGTCACGGCGAGCAGTACTTC
TRBJ1-5	NA	TRBD1	TRBV18	14	CASSPQTGSEPQHF	TGTGCCAGCTCACCACAGACAGGGTCGGAGCCCCAGCATTTT
TRBJ2-7	NA	NA	TRBV7-9	12	CASRSGSYEQYF	TGTGCCAGCAGGTCCGGGAGCTACGAGCAGTACTTC
TRBJ2-7	NA	TRBD2	TRBV11-2	13	CASSLVGRDEQYF	TGTGCCAGCAGCCTTGTGGGGAGGGACGAGCAGTACTTC
TRBJ1-4	NA	TRBD1	TRBV7-9	15	CASSTRTGKGEKLFF	TGTGCCAGCAGCACAAGGACAGGGAAAGGCGAAAAACTGTTTTTT
TRBJ2-7	NA	NA	TRBV28	15	CASSLSLGGSYEQYF	TGTGCCAGCAGCCTTAGCTTGGGGGGATCCTACGAGCAGTACTTC
TRBJ1-1	NA	TRBD1	TRBV2	13	CASRDRANTEAFF	TGTGCCAGCAGGGACAGGGCGAACACTGAAGCTTTCTTT
TRBJ2-1	NA	TRBD2	TRBV11-3	13	CASSSGGANEQFF	TGTGCCAGCAGCTCCGGGGGGGCGAATGAGCAGTTCTTC
TRBJ1-4	NA	TRBD1	TRBV19	14	CASSIGTVNEKLFF	TGTGCCAGTAGTATTGGGACAGTGAATGAAAAACTGTTTTTT
TRBJ2-7	NA	TRBD1	TRBV6-2/TRBV6-3	14	CASSLDRGPYEQYF	TGTGCCAGCAGCCTGGACAGGGGTCCTTACGAGCAGTACTTC
TRBJ2-2	NA	NA	TRBV5-1	16	CASSLGRQENTGELFF	TGCGCCAGCAGCTTGGGTCGACAGGAGAACACCGGGGAGCTGTTTTTT
TRBJ2-1	NA	TRBD2	TRBV5-6	19	CASSIKTSGRRSSYNEQFF	TGTGCCAGCAGCATCAAAACTAGCGGGAGGCGAAGCTCCTACAATGAGCAGTTCTTC
TRBJ1-5	NA	NA	TRBV6-2/TRBV6-3	16	CASSYSQGPSNQPQHF	TGTGCCAGCAGTTACTCTCAGGGCCCTAGCAATCAGCCCCAGCATTTT
TRBJ2-7	NA	TRBD1	TRBV10-2	14	CASSGQGSLGEQYF	TGCGCCAGCAGTGGACAGGGGTCCTTAGGGGAGCAGTACTTC
TRBJ1-3	NA	TRBD1	TRBV24-1	17	CATSDSVGQGPGNTIYF	TGTGCCACCAGTGACTCCGTCGGACAGGGCCCTGGAAACACCATATATTTT
TRBJ1-4	NA	TRBD1	TRBV6-2/TRBV6-3	15	CASSTAGTGKEKHFF	TGTGCCAGCAGTACCGCCGGGACAGGGAAGGAAAAACACTTTTTT
TRBJ2-2	NA	TRBD2	TRBV5-1	21	CASSLHSTAFTAGVGTGELFF	TGCGCCAGCAGCTTGCATTCGACCGCTTTTACAGCGGGAGTCGGCACCGGGGAGCTGTTTTTT
TRBJ1-1	NA	NA	TRBV25-1	14	CASQPGGRRTEAFF	TGTGCCAGCCAACCTGGAGGCAGGAGGACTGAAGCTTTCTTT
TRBJ1-1	NA	NA	TRBV4-3	17	CASSQSIGGQKATEAFF	TGCGCCAGCAGCCAATCTATTGGGGGACAAAAAGCCACTGAAGCTTTCTTT
TRBJ2-3	NA	NA	TRBV4-3	14	CASSQEPGTDTQYF	TGCGCCAGCAGCCAAGAACCGGGCACAGATACGCAGTATTTT
TRBJ2-5	NA	TRBD1	TRBV19	15	CASRSGQGRGETQYF	TGTGCCAGTAGATCTGGACAGGGGCGAGGTGAGACCCAGTACTTC
TRBJ1-1	NA	NA	TRBV7-9	14	CASSLAGGVTEAFF	TGTGCCAGCAGCTTAGCAGGGGGAGTTACTGAAGCTTTCTTT
TRBJ1-4	NA	NA	TRBV27	15	CASSARTTTNEKLFF	TGTGCCAGCAGTGCCAGGACAACAACTAATGAAAAACTGTTTTTT
TRBJ1-3	NA	TRBD1	TRBV18	14	CASSPDRDRNTIYF	TGTGCCAGCTCACCCGACAGGGATAGAAACACCATATATTTT
TRBJ2-5	NA	TRBD1	TRBV4-2	17	CASSKGDRGTTQETQYF	TGTGCCAGCAGCAAAGGGGACAGGGGAACTACTCAGGAGACCCAGTACTTC
TRBJ1-2	NA	NA	TRBV6-5	14	CASSYSTLNYGYTF	TGTGCCAGCAGTTACTCGACTTTAAACTATGGCTACACCTTC
TRBJ1-6	NA	TRBD1	TRBV4-3	16	CASSQDVRGRNSPLHF	TGCGCCAGCAGCCAAGATGTCAGGGGGCGGAATTCACCCCTCCACTTT
TRBJ2-1	NA	TRBD2	TRBV11-3	19	CASSPPGLAGGVTYNEQFF	TGTGCCAGCAGCCCTCCTGGACTAGCGGGAGGAGTAACCTACAATGAGCAGTTCTTC
TRBJ2-3	NA	NA	TRBV24-1	16	CATRPAGQGDGNTQYF	TGTGCCACCCGCCCAGCGGGACAAGGAGACGGGAATACGCAGTATTTT
TRBJ2-7	NA	NA	TRBV19	14	CASSGHSSSYEQYF	TGTGCCAGTTCCGGACATTCTAGCTCCTACGAGCAGTACTTC
TRBJ2-6	NA	NA	TRBV3-1/TRBV3-2	17	CASSHDTVQPGANVLTF	TGTGCCAGCAGCCATGATACGGTACAGCCTGGGGCCAACGTCCTGACTTTC
TRBJ1-2	NA	NA	TRBV7-9	17	CASSLRLGPTNNYGYTF	TGTGCCAGCAGCTTACGACTAGGACCGACGAATAACTATGGCTACACCTTC
TRBJ1-2	NA	NA	TRBV3-1/TRBV3-2	16	CASSPTGTTDPMGYTF	TGTGCCAGCAGTCCTACCGGGACAACGGACCCAATGGGCTACACCTTC
TRBJ1-4	NA	NA	TRBV7-9	14	CASSLARSNEKLFF	TGTGCCAGCAGCTTAGCCAGGTCGAATGAAAAACTGTTTTTT
TRBJ2-1	once	TRBD1	TRBV5-1	15	CASSGAGTANNEQFF	TGCGCCAGCAGCGGTGCCGGGACAGCTAATAATGAGCAGTTCTTC
TRBJ1-1	NA	NA	TRBV5-6	15	CASSTVGGRSTEAFF	TGTGCCAGCAGCACTGTTGGAGGGCGAAGCACTGAAGCTTTCTTT
TRBJ2-2	NA	NA	TRBV4-3	21	CASSQELFLVVAAKNTGELFF	TGCGCCAGCAGCCAAGAACTTTTCCTTGTGGTAGCGGCAAAGAACACCGGGGAGCTGTTTTTT
TRBJ2-1	NA	TRBD2	TRBV6-5	15	CASRVLAGVVLEQFF	TGTGCCAGCAGAGTACTAGCGGGCGTCGTGTTGGAGCAGTTCTTC
TRBJ1-1	NA	NA	TRBV12-3/TRBV12-4	13	CASSFRGFGEAFF	TGTGCCAGCAGTTTTAGGGGGTTCGGTGAAGCTTTCTTT